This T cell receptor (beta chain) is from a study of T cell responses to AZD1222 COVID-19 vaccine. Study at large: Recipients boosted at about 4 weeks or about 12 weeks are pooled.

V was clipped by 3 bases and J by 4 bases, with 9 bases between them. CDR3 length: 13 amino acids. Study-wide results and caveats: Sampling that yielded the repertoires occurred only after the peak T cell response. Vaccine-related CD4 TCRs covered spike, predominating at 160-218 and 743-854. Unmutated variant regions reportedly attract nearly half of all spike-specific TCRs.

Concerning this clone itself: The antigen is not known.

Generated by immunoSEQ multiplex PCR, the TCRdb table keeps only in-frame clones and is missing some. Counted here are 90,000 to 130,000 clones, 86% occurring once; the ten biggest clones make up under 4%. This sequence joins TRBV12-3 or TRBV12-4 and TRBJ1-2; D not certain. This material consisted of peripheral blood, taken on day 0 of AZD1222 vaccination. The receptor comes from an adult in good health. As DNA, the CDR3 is TGTGCCAGCAGTTTGGAGGGTAGCTATGGCTACACCTTC. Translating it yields CASSLEGSYGYTF.